The 13 T cell receptor beta chains below all came from one sample that was sequenced in a study of shared clonotypes between healthy human individuals. TCRdb's copy holds only in-frame clones and misses some; the assay was immunoSEQ multiplex PCR. The data contain millions of clones, roughly 95% of them singletons. Sequencing was performed on naive CD4+ T cells sorted from blood. Stated subset: CD45RA+ positively selected. The receptors shown here come from a man aged 18 to 29 in good health.

The DNA of the CDR3 is TGTGCCAGCAGCCCCTGGTCCAGCGGGCAACTCTACAATGAGCAGTTCTTC. This translates into CASSPWSSGQLYNEQFF. V usage is TRBV7-9 and J usage is TRBJ2-1; a weak D match, TRBD2 (6 bases). In germline, CDR1 is SEHNR, CDR2 FQNEAQ (reference sequence). The V end was cut by 5 bases, the J end by 3 bases, with 20 bases between. The CDR3 runs 17 residues. The full variable domain, with the rest looked up from reference TRBV7-9 and TRBJ2-1, is DTGVSQNPRHKITKRGQNVTFRCDPISEHNRLYWYRQTLGQGPEFLTYFQNEAQLEKSRLLSDRFSAERPKGSFSTLEIQRTEQGDSAMYLCASSPWSSGQLYNEQFFGPGTRLTVL.

This sequence joins TRBV10-1 and TRBJ2-7; possibly TRBD1 for D (5 bases). Germline CDR1 WNHNN, CDR2 SYGVQD (reference sequence). Trimming removed 0 bases at V and 5 bases at J, with 17 bases between. The CDR3 runs 16 residues. The CDR3 DNA reads TGCGCCAGCAGTGAGTCACTGGGTCAGGGAAGGAACGAGCAGTACTTC. Its protein product is CASSESLGQGRNEQYF.

CDR3 residues: CAISPTGVHEKLFF. Here the CDR3 DNA reads TGTGCCATCAGCCCGACAGGGGTTCATGAAAAACTGTTTTTT. V gene TRBV10-3 combines with J gene TRBJ1-4; 8 bases are shared with TRBD1. The J segment lost 6 bases and the V segment lost 6 bases, leaving 6 bases of the junction unmatched. The CDR3 extends over 14 amino acids. Germline assignment: CDR1 ENHRY and CDR2 SYGVKD.

The gene calls are TRBV2 and TRBJ1-6; D might be TRBD1 (6 bases). Trimming cost V 4 bases and J 7 bases, with 11 bases left between them. Per germline, CDR1 SNHLY and CDR2 FYNNEI. This CDR3 spans 14 amino acids. The CDR3 bases are TGTGCCAGCAGTGCTTTAGGGGGGAATTCACCCCTCCACTTT. Protein sequence: CASSALGGNSPLHF.

The chain has TRBV5-1 and TRBJ2-3, with TRBD2 as a possible D gene (5 bases). V lost 4 bases and J lost 5, with 14 bases in between. Per germline, CDR1 SGHRS and CDR2 YFSETQ. CDR3 size: 14 residues. The chain's CDR3 is CASSHSALGDTQYF. CDR3 sequence (DNA): TGCGCCAGCAGCCATAGCGCTTTAGGAGATACGCAGTATTTT. Full variable domain (rest looked up from reference TRBV5-1 and TRBJ2-3): KAGVTQTPRYLIKTRGQQVTLSCSPISGHRSVSWYQQTPGQGLQFLFEYFSETQRNKGNFPGRFSGRQFSNSRSEMNVSTLELGDSALYLCASSHSALGDTQYFGPGTRLTVL.

The chain has TRBV6-5 and TRBJ2-1, with TRBD2 identical over 7 bases. Germline V CDR1 and CDR2: MNHEY, SVGAGI. The CDR3 is 14 residues long. After removal of 5 bases from V and 10 bases from J, the junction contained 11 bases not matched to a gene. CDR3 residues: CASSSGVTSVEQFF. The CDR3 nucleotides are TGTGCCAGCAGTAGCGGGGTTACTAGCGTAGAGCAGTTCTTC.

The chain carries TRBV5-8 and TRBJ1-5; D not resolved. The CDR3 sequence is 10 residues long. From germline, CDR1 is SGHTS and CDR2 YDEGEE. The ends were cut back, 7 bases at V and 7 bases at J, with 6 bases in the middle. CDR3 DNA: TGTGCCAGCGGCCCCCAGCCCCAGCATTTT. It codes for CASGPQPQHF.

The chain couples TRBV7-9 to TRBJ1-6; 9 positions match TRBD1. The CDR3 covers 14 residues. Looked up from germline, CDR1 is SEHNR and CDR2 is FQNEAQ (reference sequence). V shed 2 bases and J 9 bases; nucleotides not matched to a gene: 2. The CDR3 is CASSLWTGVSPLHF. CDR3 DNA: TGTGCCAGCAGCTTATGGACAGGGGTTTCACCCCTCCACTTT. Looking up the rest from reference TRBV7-9 and TRBJ1-6 gives the full variable domain: DTGVSQNPRHKITKRGQNVTFRCDPISEHNRLYWYRQTLGQGPEFLTYFQNEAQLEKSRLLSDRFSAERPKGSFSTLEIQRTEQGDSAMYLCASSLWTGVSPLHFGNGTRLTVT.

The chain carries TRBV11-2 and TRBJ2-7; D gene uncertain. Trimming shortened V by 4 bases and J by 1 base, and 11 bases separated the two germline ends. The CDR3 extends over 14 amino acids. Germline-derived CDR1 and CDR2 are SGHAT and FQNNGV. CDR3 sequence: CASSSLGSSYEQYF. The DNA of the CDR3 is TGTGCCAGCAGCTCCCTGGGCAGTTCCTACGAGCAGTACTTC.

This clone has only one observation. This chain links TRBV18 with TRBJ2-7, with no clear D. The CDR3 totals 14 residues. V was shortened by 6 bases and J by 4 bases, with 16 bases between the two germline ends. CDR1 and CDR2 from the germline V gene are KGHSH and LQKENI. In nucleotides, the CDR3 is TGTGCCAGCTCCGAGCAAGGCGGCCCGTACGAGCAGTACTTC. Its translation is CASSEQGGPYEQYF.

This sequence joins TRBV19 and TRBJ2-4; 13 bases are a match to TRBD2. Trimming took 5 bases from V and 1 from J; bases not matched to a gene: 11. Germline CDR1 reads LNHDA; CDR2 reads SQIVND (reference sequence). The length of the CDR3 is 19 residues. CDR3 amino acids: CASSPKLAGGQSAKNIQYF. CDR3 coding DNA: TGTGCCAGTAGTCCCAAACTAGCGGGGGGGCAGTCGGCCAAAAACATTCAGTACTTC.

The chain carries TRBV7-2 and TRBJ1-1, with a possible D match to TRBD1 (5 bases). CDR3 size: 12 residues. With 5 bases removed from V and 10 bases from J, the gap between germline ends came to 14 bases. Germline CDR1 is SGHTA and CDR2 is FQGNSA. The CDR3 spells CASSQGPGGAFF. In DNA form, the CDR3 reads TGTGCCAGCAGCCAAGGACCGGGGGGAGCTTTCTTT.

This chain joins TRBV30 and TRBJ1-2; no firm D call. V was shortened by 0 bases and J by 4 bases, with 6 bases between the two germline ends. This CDR3 is built from 12 residues. Germline V CDR1 and CDR2: GTSNPN, SVGIG (reference sequence). CDR3 loop: CAWSVTPYGYTF. CDR3 DNA sequence: TGTGCCTGGAGTGTAACCCCCTATGGCTACACCTTC.